This entry concerns a single T cell receptor beta chain. Its matching antigen is unknown. Peripheral blood genomic DNA, not sorted cells or RNA, was the template. This specimen comes from a study of T cell repertoires in aging, cancer and after chemotherapy. Study at large: Clear clonal overlap appeared across healthy donor samples taken over several months to years. Overall study findings and caveats: Across the chemotherapy interval, each cancer cohort showed higher median generation probability, suggesting thymic rebound.

A mixed TRB-A/B primer pool amplified rearranged TRB by multiplex touch-down PCR. Each CDR3 protein gets one entry after TCRdb re-called the multiplex PCR reads with MiXCR. The table lists more than 8,500 distinct CDR3 sequences, under 45% of them singletons, with approximately 3.3% in the top ten. V was trimmed by 2 bases and J by 6 bases, leaving 7 bases between them. The CDR3 length is 12 residues. From germline, CDR1 is MNHEY and CDR2 SMNVEV (reference sequence). Sequenced input: blood. This TCR was recovered from a human donor in good health. The rearrangement links TRBV27 to TRBJ1-2; D is perhaps TRBD1 (5 bases). The CDR3 loop is CASSLKGHGYTF. As DNA, the CDR3 is TGTGCCAGCAGTTTAAAGGGACATGGCTACACCTTC.